A selection of T cell receptor beta chains follows, all from one sample in a study of blood T cell repertoires in COVID-19. Generated by immunoSEQ multiplex PCR, the TCRdb table keeps only in-frame clones and is missing some. In the table there are roughly 250,000 clones, roughly 87% of which are singletons. The sample comprised PBMCs or T cells enriched from blood (not recorded which). The receptors derive from a woman in her thirties with acute COVID-19. Both conserved end residues are part of each CDR3. Each record gives: CDR3 DNA, CDR3 protein, V gene, D gene, clone size, J gene. A D gene is named only where the DNA matches it firmly. Rows give clone size only sometimes, using once, few, many, or a class for an expanded clone.

CDR3 DNA: TGTGCCAGCAGCTTAGGGCCTGGGAGGGATGAGCAGTTCTTC
CDR3 protein: CASSLGPGRDEQFF
V gene: TRBV11-2
D gene: TRBD2
clone size: NA
J gene: TRBJ2-1

CDR3 DNA: TGCGCCAGCAGCCCTGCACTAAGTAAGAACACTGAAGCTTTCTTT
CDR3 protein: CASSPALSKNTEAFF
V gene: TRBV5-1
D gene: NA
clone size: NA
J gene: TRBJ1-1

CDR3 DNA: TGTGCCAGCAGTTCAGGGAACCGCAGGGAGACCCAGTACTTC
CDR3 protein: CASSSGNRRETQYF
V gene: TRBV28
D gene: NA
clone size: NA
J gene: TRBJ2-5

CDR3 DNA: TGCGCCAGCAGCACCGACAGGGTGGAGGCCCAGTACTTC
CDR3 protein: CASSTDRVEAQYF
V gene: TRBV5-1
D gene: TRBD1
clone size: NA
J gene: TRBJ2-5

CDR3 DNA: TGTGCCAGCCTTCTAGGACAGGGCACCGGGGAGCTGTTTTTT
CDR3 protein: CASLLGQGTGELFF
V gene: TRBV2
D gene: TRBD1
clone size: once
J gene: TRBJ2-2

CDR3 DNA: TGTGCCAGCAGCTTAGATGGGACAGGGAACTATGGCTACACCTTC
CDR3 protein: CASSLDGTGNYGYTF
V gene: TRBV7-2
D gene: TRBD1
clone size: NA
J gene: TRBJ1-2

CDR3 DNA: TGTGCCAGCAGTTACGGGACTAGCGGGGTTAATGAGCAGTTCTTC
CDR3 protein: CASSYGTSGVNEQFF
V gene: TRBV27
D gene: TRBD2
clone size: NA
J gene: TRBJ2-1

CDR3 DNA: TGTGCCTGGAGTCGTTTGGGGCAGGGTGTGGATGAAAAACTGTTTTTT
CDR3 protein: CAWSRLGQGVDEKLFF
V gene: TRBV30
D gene: NA
clone size: NA
J gene: TRBJ1-4

CDR3 DNA: TGTGCCATCAGTGAGTCGGAGCATGAGCAGTTCTTC
CDR3 protein: CAISESEHEQFF
V gene: TRBV10-3
D gene: NA
clone size: NA
J gene: TRBJ2-1

CDR3 DNA: TGTGCCAGCTCACCGGACGGAGGGAGGGATACGCAGTATTTT
CDR3 protein: CASSPDGGRDTQYF
V gene: TRBV18
D gene: NA
clone size: NA
J gene: TRBJ2-3

CDR3 DNA: TGTGCCAGCAGTAGGGGACAGGGCCTCACCGGGGAGCTGTTTTTT
CDR3 protein: CASSRGQGLTGELFF
V gene: TRBV2
D gene: TRBD1
clone size: NA
J gene: TRBJ2-2

CDR3 DNA: TGCGCCAGCAGCCAAGCGCCCGGGGGTTCATCCTACGAGCAGTACTTC
CDR3 protein: CASSQAPGGSSYEQYF
V gene: TRBV4-1
D gene: NA
clone size: once
J gene: TRBJ2-7

CDR3 DNA: TGTGCCAGCAGCGCAAACTCGGGTGTTCCGGGGATGGAGCAGTACTTC
CDR3 protein: CASSANSGVPGMEQYF
V gene: TRBV9
D gene: NA
clone size: NA
J gene: TRBJ2-7

CDR3 DNA: TGTGCCAGCAGTCCCAGGCTCAACCAGCCCCAGCATTTT
CDR3 protein: CASSPRLNQPQHF
V gene: TRBV4-2
D gene: NA
clone size: few
J gene: TRBJ1-5

CDR3 DNA: TGTGCCAGCAGCTTAGGAAACAGGGGGCGCCCGTATGGCTACACCTTC
CDR3 protein: CASSLGNRGRPYGYTF
V gene: TRBV7-8
D gene: TRBD1
clone size: once
J gene: TRBJ1-2

CDR3 DNA: TGCGCCAGCAGCCCCAGGGGTAGCGGGCTTTACGAGCAGTACTTC
CDR3 protein: CASSPRGSGLYEQYF
V gene: TRBV4-1
D gene: NA
clone size: NA
J gene: TRBJ2-7

CDR3 DNA: TGTGCCAGCAGAAGGGACAGGATTAGCAATCAGCCCCAGCATTTT
CDR3 protein: CASRRDRISNQPQHF
V gene: TRBV2
D gene: TRBD1
clone size: NA
J gene: TRBJ1-5

CDR3 DNA: TGTGCCAGCAGCTTTTTGGCTAACACTGAAGCTTTCTTT
CDR3 protein: CASSFLANTEAFF
V gene: TRBV7-9
D gene: NA
clone size: NA
J gene: TRBJ1-1

CDR3 DNA: TGTGCCAGCAGCCAAGATAGGCGAGAGGGGGGGCCTTCCGAGCAGTTCTTC
CDR3 protein: CASSQDRREGGPSEQFF
V gene: TRBV4-2
D gene: NA
clone size: NA
J gene: TRBJ2-1

CDR3 DNA: TGTGCCAGCTCAAACAGGGGGAGCGGTCAGCCCCAGCATTTT
CDR3 protein: CASSNRGSGQPQHF
V gene: TRBV18
D gene: TRBD1
clone size: NA
J gene: TRBJ1-5

CDR3 DNA: TGTGCCAGTGCTACGACTGGGGGGAATTCACCCCTCCACTTT
CDR3 protein: CASATTGGNSPLHF
V gene: TRBV19
D gene: NA
clone size: NA
J gene: TRBJ1-6

CDR3 DNA: TGTGCCAGCAGCCAAACAGGGCGCTATGGCTACACCTTC
CDR3 protein: CASSQTGRYGYTF
V gene: TRBV6-2/TRBV6-3
D gene: NA
clone size: NA
J gene: TRBJ1-2

CDR3 DNA: TGTGCCAGCAGCACCCAGGGGGAAACCCGCTATGGCTACACCTTC
CDR3 protein: CASSTQGETRYGYTF
V gene: TRBV9
D gene: TRBD1
clone size: NA
J gene: TRBJ1-2

CDR3 DNA: TGCGCCAGCAGCCCCATGTCGGGACAGGGGAACACTGAAGCTTTCTTT
CDR3 protein: CASSPMSGQGNTEAFF
V gene: TRBV5-1
D gene: TRBD1
clone size: NA
J gene: TRBJ1-1

CDR3 DNA: TGTGCCAGCAGCTTATACGGGGTTAACACTGAAGCTTTCTTT
CDR3 protein: CASSLYGVNTEAFF
V gene: TRBV7-8
D gene: NA
clone size: once
J gene: TRBJ1-1

CDR3 DNA: TGTGCCAGCAGCCTACTGGATCAGGGACTCAATGAGCAGTTCTTC
CDR3 protein: CASSLLDQGLNEQFF
V gene: TRBV6-2/TRBV6-3
D gene: NA
clone size: NA
J gene: TRBJ2-1

CDR3 DNA: TGTGCCAGCAGTGAACAGGGGGGTAACTCAGATACGCAGTATTTT
CDR3 protein: CASSEQGGNSDTQYF
V gene: TRBV6-1
D gene: NA
clone size: NA
J gene: TRBJ2-3

CDR3 DNA: TGTGCCAGCAGTATATCGACAGGGGGCTACGAGCAGTACTTC
CDR3 protein: CASSISTGGYEQYF
V gene: TRBV27
D gene: TRBD1
clone size: NA
J gene: TRBJ2-7

CDR3 DNA: TGTGCCAGCAGTTTCACCTCAGGGTTTATGAACACTGAAGCTTTCTTT
CDR3 protein: CASSFTSGFMNTEAFF
V gene: TRBV27
D gene: NA
clone size: few
J gene: TRBJ1-1

CDR3 DNA: TGCGCCAGCAGCCAAGAGCGGGGGTCTAATGAAAAACTGTTTTTT
CDR3 protein: CASSQERGSNEKLFF
V gene: TRBV4-3
D gene: NA
clone size: NA
J gene: TRBJ1-4